This T cell receptor (beta chain) was identified in a study of cytomegalovirus exposure and HLA in healthy donors. The CDR3 spans 16 residues. CDR1 and CDR2 (germline): SGHDT, YYEEEE. Trimming removed 1 base at V and 1 base at J, with 12 bases between. It was with 60 Vbeta and 13 Jbeta primers that the PCR ran. Sequencing was performed with immunoSEQ multiplex PCR; in TCRdb, only in-frame clones are kept and a portion is missing. Of roughly 190,000 clones listed, over 70% are singletons. The chain uses TRBV5-6 and TRBJ1-3; tentatively, D is TRBD1 (6 bases). The TCR was taken from a woman aged 18-35 years in good health and CMV-seronegative. The sample was PBMCs. Written as DNA, the CDR3 is TGTGCCAGCAGCTTGTTTCAGGGGTATTCTGGAAACACCATATATTTT. Residues: CASSLFQGYSGNTIYF.